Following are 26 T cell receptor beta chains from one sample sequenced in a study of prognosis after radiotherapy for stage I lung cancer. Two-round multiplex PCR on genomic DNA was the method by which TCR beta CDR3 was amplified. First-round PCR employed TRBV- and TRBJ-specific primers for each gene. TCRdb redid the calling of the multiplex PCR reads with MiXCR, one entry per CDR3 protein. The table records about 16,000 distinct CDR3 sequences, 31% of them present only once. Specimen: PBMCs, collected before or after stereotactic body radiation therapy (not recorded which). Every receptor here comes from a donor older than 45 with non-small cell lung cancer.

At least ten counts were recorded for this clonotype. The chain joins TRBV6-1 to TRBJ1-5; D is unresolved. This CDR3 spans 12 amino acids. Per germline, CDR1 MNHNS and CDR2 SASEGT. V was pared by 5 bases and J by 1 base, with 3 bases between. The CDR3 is CASSTSNQPQHF. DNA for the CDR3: TGTGCCAGCAGTACAAGCAATCAGCCCCAGCATTTT.

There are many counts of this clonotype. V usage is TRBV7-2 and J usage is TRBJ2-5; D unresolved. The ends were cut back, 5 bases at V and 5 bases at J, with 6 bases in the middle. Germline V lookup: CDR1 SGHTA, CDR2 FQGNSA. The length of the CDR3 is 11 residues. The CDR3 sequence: CASSPWETQYF. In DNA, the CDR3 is TGTGCCAGCAGCCCGTGGGAGACCCAGTACTTC.

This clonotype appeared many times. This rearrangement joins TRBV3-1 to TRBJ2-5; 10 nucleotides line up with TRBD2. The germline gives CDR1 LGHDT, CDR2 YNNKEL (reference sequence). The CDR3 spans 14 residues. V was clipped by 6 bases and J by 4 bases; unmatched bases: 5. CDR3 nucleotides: TGTGCCAGCAGACAAAGCGGGAGGGGAGAGACCCAGTACTTC. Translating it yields CASRQSGRGETQYF.

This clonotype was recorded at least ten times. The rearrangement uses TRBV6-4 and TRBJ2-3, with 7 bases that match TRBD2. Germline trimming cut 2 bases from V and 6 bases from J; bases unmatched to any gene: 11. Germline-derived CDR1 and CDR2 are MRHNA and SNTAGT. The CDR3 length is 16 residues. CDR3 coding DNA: TGTGCCAGCAGTGACCGGCCAGGCGGGGAGGGGGATACGCAGTATTTT. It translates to CASSDRPGGEGDTQYF.

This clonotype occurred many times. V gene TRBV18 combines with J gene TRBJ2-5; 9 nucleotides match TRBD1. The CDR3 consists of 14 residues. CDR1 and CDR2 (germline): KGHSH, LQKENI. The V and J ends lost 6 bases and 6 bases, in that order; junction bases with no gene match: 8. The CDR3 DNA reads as TGTGCCAGCTCGCAACAGGGGGCGGTGAAGACCCAGTACTTC. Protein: CASSQQGAVKTQYF. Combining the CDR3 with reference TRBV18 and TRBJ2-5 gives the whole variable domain NAGVMQNPRHLVRRRGQEARLRCSPMKGHSHVYWYRQLPEEGLKFMVYLQKENIIDESGMPKERFSAEFPKEGPSILRIQQVVRGDSAAYFCASSQQGAVKTQYFGPGTRLLVL.

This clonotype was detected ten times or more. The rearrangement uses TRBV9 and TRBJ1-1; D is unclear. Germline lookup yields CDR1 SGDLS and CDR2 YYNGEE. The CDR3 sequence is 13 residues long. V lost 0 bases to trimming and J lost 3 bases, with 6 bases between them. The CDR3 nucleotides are TGTGCCAGCAGCGTAGTTGGTCACACTGAAGCTTTCTTT. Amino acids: CASSVVGHTEAFF.

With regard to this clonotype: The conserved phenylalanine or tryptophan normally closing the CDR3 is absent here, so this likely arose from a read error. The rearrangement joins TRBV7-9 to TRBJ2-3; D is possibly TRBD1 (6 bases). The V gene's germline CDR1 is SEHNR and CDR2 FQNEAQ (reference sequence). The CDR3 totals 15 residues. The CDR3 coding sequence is TGTGCCAGCAGATTAGTGTCAGGGGCAGTAGATACGCAGTATCTT. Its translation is CASRLVSGAVDTQYL.

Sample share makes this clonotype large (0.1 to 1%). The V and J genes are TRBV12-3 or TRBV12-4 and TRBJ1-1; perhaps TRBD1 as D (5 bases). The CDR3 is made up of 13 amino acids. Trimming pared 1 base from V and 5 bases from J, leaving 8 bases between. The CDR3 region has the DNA TGTGCCAGCAGTTTAGAACAGGAGACTGAAGCTTTCTTT. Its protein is CASSLEQETEAFF.

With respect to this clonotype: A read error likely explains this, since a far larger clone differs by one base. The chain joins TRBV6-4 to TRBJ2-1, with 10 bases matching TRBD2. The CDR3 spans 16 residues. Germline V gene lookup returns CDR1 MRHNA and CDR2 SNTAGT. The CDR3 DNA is TGTGCCAGCAGTGAAGTTTGGACTAGCGGCGACAATCAGCAGTTCTTC. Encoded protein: CASSEVWTSGDNQQFF.

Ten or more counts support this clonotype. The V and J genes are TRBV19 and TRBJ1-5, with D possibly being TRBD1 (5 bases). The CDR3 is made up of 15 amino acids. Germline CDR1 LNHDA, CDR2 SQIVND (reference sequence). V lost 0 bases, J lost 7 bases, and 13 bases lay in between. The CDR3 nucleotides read TGTGCCAGTAGTATAGATCGTGGGGCTTGGCAGCCCCAGCATTTT. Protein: CASSIDRGAWQPQHF.

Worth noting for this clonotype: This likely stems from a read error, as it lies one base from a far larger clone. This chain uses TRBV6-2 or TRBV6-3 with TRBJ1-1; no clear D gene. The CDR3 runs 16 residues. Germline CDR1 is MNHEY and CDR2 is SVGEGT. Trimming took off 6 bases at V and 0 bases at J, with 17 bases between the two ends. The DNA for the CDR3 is TGTGCCAGCAGCTTAGCTGGAGGTTCGGTGAACACTGAAGCTTTCTTT. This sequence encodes CASSLAGGSVNTEAFF.

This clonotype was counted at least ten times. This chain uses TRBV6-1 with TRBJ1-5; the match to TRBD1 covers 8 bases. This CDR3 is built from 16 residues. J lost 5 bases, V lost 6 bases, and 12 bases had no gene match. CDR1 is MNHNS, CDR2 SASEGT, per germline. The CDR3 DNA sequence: TGTGCCAGCAGGGAACCCGGCAGGGGGCTTCATCAGCCCCAGCATTTT. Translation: CASREPGRGLHQPQHF.

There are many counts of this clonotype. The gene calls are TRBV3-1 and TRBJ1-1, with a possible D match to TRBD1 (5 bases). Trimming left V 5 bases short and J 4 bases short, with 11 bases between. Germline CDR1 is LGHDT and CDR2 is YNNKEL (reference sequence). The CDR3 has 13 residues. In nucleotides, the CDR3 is TGTGCCAGCAGCTCTGACAGCGGCACTGAAGCTTTCTTT. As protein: CASSSDSGTEAFF. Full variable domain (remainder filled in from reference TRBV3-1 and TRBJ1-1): DTAVSQTPKYLVTQMGNDKSIKCEQNLGHDTMYWYKQDSKKFLKIMFSYNNKELIINETVPNRFSPKSPDKAHLNLHINSLELGDSAVYFCASSSDSGTEAFFGQGTRLTVV.

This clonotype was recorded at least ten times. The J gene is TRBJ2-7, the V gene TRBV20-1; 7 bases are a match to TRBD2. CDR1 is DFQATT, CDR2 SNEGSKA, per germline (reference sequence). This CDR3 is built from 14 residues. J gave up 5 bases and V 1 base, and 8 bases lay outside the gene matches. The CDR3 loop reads CSARGLLAGHEQYF. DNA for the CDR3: TGCAGTGCTAGAGGTCTGTTAGCGGGCCACGAGCAGTACTTC.

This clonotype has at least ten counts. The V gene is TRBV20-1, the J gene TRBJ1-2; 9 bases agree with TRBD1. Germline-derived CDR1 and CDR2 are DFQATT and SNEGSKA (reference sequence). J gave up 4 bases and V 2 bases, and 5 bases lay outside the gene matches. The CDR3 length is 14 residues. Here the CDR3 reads CSARLRQGVYGYTF. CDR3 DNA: TGCAGTGCTAGACTTAGACAGGGGGTCTATGGCTACACCTTC.

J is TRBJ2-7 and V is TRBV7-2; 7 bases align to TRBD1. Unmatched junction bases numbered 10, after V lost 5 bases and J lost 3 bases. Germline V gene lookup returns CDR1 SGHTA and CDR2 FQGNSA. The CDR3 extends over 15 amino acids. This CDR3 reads CASSAGQARYYEQYF. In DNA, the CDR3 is TGTGCCAGCAGCGCCGGACAGGCGAGGTACTACGAGCAGTACTTC.

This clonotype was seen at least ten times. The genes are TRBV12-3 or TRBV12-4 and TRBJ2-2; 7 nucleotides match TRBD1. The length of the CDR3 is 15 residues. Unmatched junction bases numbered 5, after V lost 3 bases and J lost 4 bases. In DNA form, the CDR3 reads TGTGCCAGCAGTTTTATACAGGGGCTCACCGGGGAGCTGTTTTTT. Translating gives CASSFIQGLTGELFF.

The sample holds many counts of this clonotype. The CDR3 DNA is TGTGCTAGTGGTTTGCACGAAGCTGGCGAGCAGTACTTC. Amino acid sequence: CASGLHEAGEQYF. The V call is TRBV12-5, the J call TRBJ2-7; D is unresolved. Trimming shortened V by 2 bases and J by 6 bases, and 11 bases separated the two germline ends. From germline, CDR1 is LGHNT and CDR2 FRNRAP. The CDR3 loop spans 13 amino acids.

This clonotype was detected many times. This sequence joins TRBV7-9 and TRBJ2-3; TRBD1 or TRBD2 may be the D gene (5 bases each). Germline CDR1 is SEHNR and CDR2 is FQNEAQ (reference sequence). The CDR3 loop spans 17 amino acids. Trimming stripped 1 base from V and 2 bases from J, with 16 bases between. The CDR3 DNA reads TGTGCCAGCAGCTTAGGGATGGGTAGGGGACCCACAGATACGCAGTATTTT. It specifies CASSLGMGRGPTDTQYF.

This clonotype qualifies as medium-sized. The CDR3 region has the DNA TGTGCCAGCAGCACTGGACGGGATAATTCACCCCTCCACTTT. Amino acid sequence: CASSTGRDNSPLHF. J is TRBJ1-6 and V is TRBV27; no firm D call. This CDR3 is 14 amino acids long. From germline, CDR1 is MNHEY and CDR2 SMNVEV (reference sequence). V lost 6 bases and J lost 5, with 11 bases in between.

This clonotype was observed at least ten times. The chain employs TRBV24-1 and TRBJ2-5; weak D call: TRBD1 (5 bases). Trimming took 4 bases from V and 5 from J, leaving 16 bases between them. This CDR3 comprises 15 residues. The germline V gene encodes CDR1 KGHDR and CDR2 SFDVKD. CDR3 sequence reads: CATSDSVTDRETQYF. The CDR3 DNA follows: TGTGCCACCAGTGACTCAGTGACAGATAGGGAGACCCAGTACTTC.

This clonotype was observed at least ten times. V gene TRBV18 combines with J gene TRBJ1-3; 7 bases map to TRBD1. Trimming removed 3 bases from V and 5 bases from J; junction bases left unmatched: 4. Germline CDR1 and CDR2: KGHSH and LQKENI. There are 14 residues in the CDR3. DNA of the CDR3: TGTGCCAGCTCACCGGGACAGCCAAGAAACACCATATATTTT. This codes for CASSPGQPRNTIYF. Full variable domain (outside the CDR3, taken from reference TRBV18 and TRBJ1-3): NAGVMQNPRHLVRRRGQEARLRCSPMKGHSHVYWYRQLPEEGLKFMVYLQKENIIDESGMPKERFSAEFPKEGPSILRIQQVVRGDSAAYFCASSPGQPRNTIYFGEGSWLTVV.

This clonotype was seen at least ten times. CDR3 amino acids: CASSLSGYEQYF. In DNA form, the CDR3 reads TGCGCCAGCAGCTTGTCCGGCTACGAGCAGTACTTC. The V gene is TRBV5-1, the J gene TRBJ2-7; D unresolved. With 1 base removed from V and 3 bases from J, the gap between germline ends came to 5 bases. There are 12 residues in the CDR3. CDR1 SGHRS and CDR2 YFSETQ come from the germline V gene.

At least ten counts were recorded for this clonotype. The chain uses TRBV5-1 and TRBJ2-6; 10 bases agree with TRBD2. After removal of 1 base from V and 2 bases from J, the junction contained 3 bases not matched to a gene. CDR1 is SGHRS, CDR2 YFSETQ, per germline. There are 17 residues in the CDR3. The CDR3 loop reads CASSLSSGRAGANVLTF. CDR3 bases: TGCGCCAGCAGCTTGTCTAGCGGGAGAGCTGGGGCCAACGTCCTGACTTTC.

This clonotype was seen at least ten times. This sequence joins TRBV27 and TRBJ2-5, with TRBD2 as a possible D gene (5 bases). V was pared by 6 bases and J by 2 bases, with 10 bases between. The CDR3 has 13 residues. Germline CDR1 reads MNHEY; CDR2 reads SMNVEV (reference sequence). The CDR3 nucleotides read TGTGCCAGCAGCTTCCGGGGACAAGAGACCCAGTACTTC. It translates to CASSFRGQETQYF.

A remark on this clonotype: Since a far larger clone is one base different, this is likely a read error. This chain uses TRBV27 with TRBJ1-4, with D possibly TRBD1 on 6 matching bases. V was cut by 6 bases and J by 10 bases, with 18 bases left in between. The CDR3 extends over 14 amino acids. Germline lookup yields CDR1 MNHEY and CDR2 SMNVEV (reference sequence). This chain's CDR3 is CASSEDRRDGKLFF. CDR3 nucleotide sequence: TGTGCCAGCAGCGAAGACAGGAGGGATGGAAAACTGTTTTTT.